This T cell receptor (beta chain) was observed in a study of beta chain features in type 1 diabetes listed by TCRdb under 2018. In terms of the full investigation: No differences in mean age, gender distribution, total cell number or subset yield were found between patients and healthy donors. A total of around 110,000,000 sorted cells were examined across all samples, and a strong correlation was observed between cell number per subset and RNA yield. The study compared TCRB repertoires of sorted circulating CD4+ T cell subsets between recently diagnosed type 1 diabetes patients and matched healthy donors. Whereas all 30 or so donors provided naive and central memory subsets, regulatory and stem cell-like memory subsets were isolated from just 8 patients and roughly eight healthy donors.

The germline V and J ends show losses of 2 bases and 10 bases respectively, and no gene match explains 8 bases of the junction. The CDR3 covers 14 residues, taking in both the cysteine and the phenylalanine. Solely the CDR3 DNA is kept, with 42 bases framed from the first base. CDR1 and CDR2 are read off the germline V gene as SGHRS and YFSETQ. This clone has more than one count but fewer than ten. Its antigen is still unknown. Base-call qualities are not available, and no considerably larger clone is one nucleotide away. The entire isolated RNA was reverse transcribed using the High Capacity cDNA Reverse Transcription Kit, and thus expressed TCRB transcripts were sequenced. Naive, central memory and regulatory T cell samples underwent deep immunoSEQ sequencing, averaging approximately 3.3 million total reads per sample. After sorted cells were lysed in RLT buffer, RNA was extracted with DNase-treated RNeasy Micro or Mini kits, with the choice depending on cell number. Each cell subset was processed on its own to prevent cross-contamination, while patient and healthy donor samples were processed together. The immunoSEQ multiplex PCR was used to amplify TCRB sequences from cDNA, generating 87-bp fragments that spanned the CDR3 region. Amplicons were sequenced on the Illumina HiSeq platform. The study's own analysis went as follows. Synthetic template baselines were used to correct PCR bias computationally, reads within Hamming distance 2 were collapsed together, and singletons that could not be merged were discarded. Reads were aligned against IMGT to assign V, D and J genes, CDR3 length and insertions or deletions at six rearrangement sites. Clonotype counts were normalized to sorted cell number within each subset before computing true diversity and Gini coefficients with the tcR R package. The overlap coefficient, calculated on TCRB nucleotide sequences, was used to quantify repertoire sharing. Out-of-frame TCRB sequences from naive cells were analyzed as a proxy for the pre-selection repertoire. TCRdb holds this immuneACCESS table with in-frame rearrangements only. Some clones are missing; in checked studies, unresolved V genes explain under half, and the rest has no known cause. V and J calls and clone size are those listed in that table; D and trimming were worked out from the DNA. The sample table records about 230,000 clones; 16% of these occur just once. Clones ranked in the top ten supply approximately 0.086% of the sample.

Broad study findings and their caveats: Type 1 diabetes patients showed a moderate but significant shortening of TCRB CDR3 length in all four CD4+ subsets. Because the HLA sub-analyses included only small numbers of individuals, any influence of HLA type on TCRB rearrangement was left unresolved. Because cDNA was sequenced instead of genomic DNA, highly expressing activated cells could be over-represented, though the groups showed no difference in activation or CD3 levels. Patients with type 1 diabetes made fewer insertions and deleted more nucleotides at VDJ recombination sites, implying thymic rearrangement abnormalities. Shorter templates might be favored by PCR, yet because patient and control samples were amplified and corrected together, any such skew would affect both groups equally. The naive, central memory and regulatory TCRB repertoires appeared to resemble one another more closely among patients than among healthy donors.

Each donor gave one peripheral blood draw, averaging roughly 120 mL, which was collected into heparinised tubes. A BD FACSAria II was used to sort naive, central memory, regulatory and stem cell-like memory CD4+ T cells with a panel that included CD45RO, CCR7, CD25, CD127, CD95 and CD27. All sorted populations exceeded 95% purity. PBMCs were isolated immediately by Lymphoprep density gradient centrifugation and stained directly without culture. So that batch effects would be minimized, each experiment stained and sorted samples in pairs, pairing one healthy donor with one patient. Material: naive CD4+ T cells from blood. Per the publication, the cell subset or site label means: true naive CD4+ T cells. The sequence joins TRBV5-1 to TRBJ2-1, and TRBD1 matches 8 of the central bases. The sequence came from a man aged 25 to 45 with type 1 diabetes. In nucleotide form, the sequence is TGCGCCAGCAGCTTCGGACAGGGAGCCGGAGAGCAGTTCTTC. Its protein product is CASSFGQGAGEQFF.